These 16 T cell receptor beta chains were sequenced from one sample in a study of T cells after yellow fever vaccination. Via MiXCR, TCRdb re-called the 5' RACE reads, giving one row per CDR3 protein. The sample carries about 260,000 distinct CDR3 sequences, roughly 4.8% recorded once. Sequences were derived from CD4+ T cells sorted from PBMCs, sampled on the day of the yellow fever booster vaccination. The receptors were gathered from a young man who received the YFV17D yellow fever vaccine.

This clonotype was seen only a few times. V is TRBV6-5 and J is TRBJ2-5, with D perhaps matching TRBD1 or TRBD2 (6 bases each). V dropped 7 bases and J dropped 3 bases, with 15 bases sitting between them. CDR1 is MNHEY and CDR2 is SVGAGI in the germline V gene. The length of the CDR3 is 14 residues. The CDR3 bases are TGTGCCAGCACCAGGAGGGGGGCAGAAGAGACCCAGTACTTC. Its translation: CASTRRGAEETQYF.

This clonotype has only a few counts. The rearrangement uses TRBV3-2 and TRBJ1-5; the table's D gene call, TRBD1, was not cross checked with the DNA. TRBV3-2 is deemed a pseudogene. CDR3 size: 17 residues. CDR3 nucleotides: TGTGCCAGCAGCCAAGCCAACGAGGACAGGGGGCTTCAGCCCCAGCATTTT. This encodes CASSQANEDRGLQPQHF.

V gene TRBV9 combines with J gene TRBJ2-2; tentatively, D is TRBD1 or TRBD2 (5 bases each). The CDR3 is 16 amino acids. Germline V gene lookup returns CDR1 SGDLS and CDR2 YYNGEE. V was shortened by 0 bases and J by 3 bases, with 12 bases between the two germline ends. The DNA of the CDR3 is TGTGCCAGCAGCGTAGAAGCAGGGACCTACACCGGGGAGCTGTTTTTT. Its translation is CASSVEAGTYTGELFF.

The chain has TRBV7-9 and TRBJ2-1; D is uncertain. Trimming took 5 bases from V and 3 from J, leaving 14 bases between them. CDR1 SEHNR and CDR2 FQNEAQ come from the germline V gene (reference sequence). The CDR3 runs 15 residues. As DNA, the CDR3 is TGTGCCAGCAGCCAGACGCCATCGATCTACAATGAGCAGTTCTTC. It encodes CASSQTPSIYNEQFF.

This clonotype was picked up many times. The chain carries TRBV6-6 and TRBJ2-5; D is unresolved. V lost 8 bases, J lost 1 base, and 14 bases lay in between. The germline gives CDR1 MNHNY, CDR2 SVGAGI (reference sequence). The CDR3 spans 14 residues. In nucleotides, the CDR3 is TGTGCCAGCCGGCACGACCCGGCCCAAGAGACCCAGTACTTC. Translated, it gives CASRHDPAQETQYF.

The DNA for the CDR3 is TGCGCCAGCAGCCAAGAACCAGGGAGGCATGGCTACACCTTC. Translation gives CASSQEPGRHGYTF. The chain links TRBV4-3 to TRBJ1-2, with D tentatively TRBD1 (5 bases). Germline lookup yields CDR1 LGHNA and CDR2 YSLEER. Trimming took off 0 bases at V and 6 bases at J, with 11 bases between the two ends. The CDR3 spans 14 residues.

This clonotype was seen many times. The chain links TRBV12-3 or TRBV12-4 to TRBJ2-5; D not certain. This CDR3 is built from 14 residues. V was trimmed by 5 bases and J by 4 bases, leaving 14 bases between them. The CDR3: CASSPALRRETQYF. CDR3 nucleotides: TGTGCCAGCAGTCCTGCCTTGCGGCGAGAGACCCAGTACTTC.

Many counts were recorded for this clonotype. The gene calls are TRBV9 and TRBJ1-2, with 11 bases that match TRBD1. The V and J ends lost 4 bases and 7 bases, in that order; junction bases with no gene match: 9. The CDR3 loop spans 15 amino acids. Per germline, CDR1 SGDLS and CDR2 YYNGEE. CDR3 coding DNA: TGTGCCAGCAGCTTAGTTGGACAGGGGGCTGCTGGCTACACCTTC. This gives the protein CASSLVGQGAAGYTF.

Here the CDR3 DNA reads TGTGCCAGCAGCCGCTCGAGAGGGGGGGCGCAGAGAGAGCAGTACTTC. It yields the protein CASSRSRGGAQREQYF. The V call is TRBV3-1, the J call TRBJ2-7, with D tentatively TRBD2 (7 bases). Germline CDR1 is LGHDT and CDR2 is YNNKEL (reference sequence). The length of the CDR3 is 16 residues. V shed 4 bases and J shed 7 bases, with 23 bases lying between them.

This chain connects TRBV12-5 to TRBJ2-1, with a weak D call TRBD1 (6 bases). V dropped 0 bases and J dropped 4 bases, with 16 bases sitting between them. The CDR3 contains 17 residues. Germline V lookup: CDR1 LGHNT, CDR2 FRNRAP. The CDR3 nucleotides read TGTGCTAGTGGTTTGGTACGAGGTCGGCAGGGGTACAATGAGCAGTTCTTC. Residues: CASGLVRGRQGYNEQFF.

In this sample, this clonotype turned up a few times. The rearrangement links TRBV5-4 to TRBJ2-3; TRBD2 matches 8 bases. Germline V gene lookup returns CDR1 SGHNT and CDR2 YYREEE (reference sequence). The length of the CDR3 is 17 residues. The J segment lost 0 bases and the V segment lost 4 bases, leaving 10 bases of the junction unmatched. The CDR3 sequence: CASSRAVSGDSTDTQYF. The CDR3, as DNA: TGTGCCAGCAGCCGGGCCGTTAGCGGGGATAGCACAGATACGCAGTATTTT. The full variable domain, in which reference TRBV5-4 and TRBJ2-3 provide the parts outside the CDR3, is ETGVTQSPTHLIKTRGQQVTLRCSSQSGHNTVSWYQQALGQGPQFIFQYYREEENGRGNFPPRFSGLQFPNYSSELNVNALELDDSALYLCASSRAVSGDSTDTQYFGPGTRLTVL.

At least ten counts were recorded for this clonotype. The gene calls are TRBV12-3 or TRBV12-4 and TRBJ2-3; 9 bases match TRBD1. This CDR3 spans 15 amino acids. V was pared by 1 base and J by 5 bases, with 4 bases of the junction left unmatched. The CDR3: CASSLDRTGVDTQYF. Written as DNA, the CDR3 is TGTGCCAGCAGTTTAGATCGGACAGGGGTAGATACGCAGTATTTT.

J is TRBJ1-1 and V is TRBV7-8; no reliable D call. Trimming shortened V by 5 bases and J by 0 bases, and 16 bases separated the two germline ends. The CDR3 covers 16 residues. Germline CDR1 and CDR2: SGHVS and FQNEAQ. CDR3 region: CASSATRSSMNTEAFF. The CDR3 DNA reads as TGTGCCAGCAGCGCCACAAGGTCCAGTATGAACACTGAAGCTTTCTTT.

Comment on this clonotype: The junction differs from germline at one of its ends, possibly a read error. The V and J genes are TRBV18 and TRBJ1-5; D gene uncertain. Germline V gene lookup returns CDR1 KGHSH and CDR2 LQKENI. This CDR3 has 12 residues. The CDR3 here is CASSPGDQAQHF. The CDR3 DNA reads TGTGCCAGCTCACCCGGGGATCAGGCCCAGCATTTT.

This chain connects TRBV4-1 to TRBJ2-3; D is perhaps TRBD2 (5 bases). V was pared by 4 bases and J by 2 bases, with 13 bases between. Germline loops: CDR1 MGHRA, CDR2 YSYEKL. This CDR3 region has 15 residues. The CDR3 bases are TGCGCCAGCAGCCGGACGGGGATCGACACAGATACGCAGTATTTT. Amino acid sequence: CASSRTGIDTDTQYF.

The rearrangement links TRBV18 to TRBJ2-1; maybe TRBD1 (5 bases). In germline, CDR1 is KGHSH, CDR2 LQKENI. The CDR3 is 15 residues long. The V and J ends lost 6 bases and 4 bases respectively, with 16 bases between them. This CDR3 is CASSLGQGKYNEQFF. CDR3 DNA sequence: TGTGCCAGCTCGCTCGGACAAGGAAAGTACAATGAGCAGTTCTTC.